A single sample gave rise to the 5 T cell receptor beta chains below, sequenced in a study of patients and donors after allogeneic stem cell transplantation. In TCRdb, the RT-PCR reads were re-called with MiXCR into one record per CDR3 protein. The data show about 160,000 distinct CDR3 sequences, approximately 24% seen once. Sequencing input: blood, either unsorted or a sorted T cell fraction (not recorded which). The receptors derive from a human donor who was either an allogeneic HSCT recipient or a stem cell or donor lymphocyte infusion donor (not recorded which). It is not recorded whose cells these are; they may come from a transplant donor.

In nucleotides, the CDR3 is TGTGCCAGCAGTTACGGAACAGCGAACACCGGGGAGCTGTTTTTT. Its translation: CASSYGTANTGELFF. The V and J genes are TRBV6-5 and TRBJ2-2; D uncertain. The germline CDR1 and CDR2 sequences are MNHEY and SVGAGI. CDR3 size: 15 residues. Trimming pared 2 bases from V and 0 bases from J, leaving 7 bases between.

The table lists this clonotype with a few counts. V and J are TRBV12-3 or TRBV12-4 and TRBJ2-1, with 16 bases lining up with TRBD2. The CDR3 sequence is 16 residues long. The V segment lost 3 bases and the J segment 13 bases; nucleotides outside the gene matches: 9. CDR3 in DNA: TGTGCCAGCAGTTTTGGGACTAGCGGGGGGGCGGCGGATCAGTTCTTC. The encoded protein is CASSFGTSGGAADQFF.

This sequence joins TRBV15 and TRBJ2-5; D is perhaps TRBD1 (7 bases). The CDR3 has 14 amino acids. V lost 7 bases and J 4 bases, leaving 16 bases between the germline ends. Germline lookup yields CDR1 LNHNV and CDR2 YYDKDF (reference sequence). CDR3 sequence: CATTIRQGGETQYF. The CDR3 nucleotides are TGTGCCACCACCATCCGACAGGGAGGAGAGACCCAGTACTTC.

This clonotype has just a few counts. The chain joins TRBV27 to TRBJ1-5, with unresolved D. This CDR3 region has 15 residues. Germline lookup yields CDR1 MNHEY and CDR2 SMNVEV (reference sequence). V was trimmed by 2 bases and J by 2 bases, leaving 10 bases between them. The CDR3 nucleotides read TGTGCCAGCAGTTTAACTGGGTGGGGCAATCAGCCCCAGCATTTT. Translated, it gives CASSLTGWGNQPQHF.

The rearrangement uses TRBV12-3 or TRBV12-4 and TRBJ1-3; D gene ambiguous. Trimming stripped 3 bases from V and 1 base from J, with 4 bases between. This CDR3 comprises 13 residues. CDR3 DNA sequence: TGTGCCAGCAGTTTCGATTCTGGAAACACCATATATTTT. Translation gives CASSFDSGNTIYF.